This T cell receptor beta chain was profiled in a study of blood T cells in healthy people across ages. Study-level points and caveats: Per-million-T-cell TCR beta diversity fell roughly linearly with age.

CDR3 length equals 19 residues. Primers used in a second PCR of about 6 to 11 cycles were a sample-barcoded 5' primer and a J-beta primer mix. TCRdb passed the 5' RACE reads through MiXCR, listing each CDR3 protein once. The sample yields 650,000 to 900,000 distinct CDR3 sequences, approximately 65% seen once. Regarding this clonotype: Its cognate antigen is unknown.

The chain carries TRBV21-1 and TRBJ1-1; whether TRBD1, the table's D call, matches the DNA was not checked. TRBV21-1 is labeled a pseudogene. Sequencing was performed on blood. The clonotype was recovered from a young man in good health. CDR3 sequence (DNA): TGTGCCAGCAGCAAAGGTGGGCAGAGCCCCTCGGTCGGATTCCCTGAAGCTTTCTTT. The encoded protein is CASSKGGQSPSVGFPEAFF.